This T cell receptor (beta chain) is from a study of metastatic and nonmetastatic thyroid tumors. Study-level background: Patients with malignant and benign thyroid disease provided blood and tumor or nodule tissue, whose repertoires were compared.

In this sample, this clone turned up many times. Its antigen is undetermined. The CDR3 runs 14 residues. Germline loops: CDR1 MNHEY, CDR2 SMNVEV (reference sequence). The ends were cut back, 6 bases at V and 4 bases at J, with 12 bases in the middle. Study outcomes and limitations: When malignant thyroid tumors were compared with benign nodules, TCR beta diversity was reportedly significantly higher in the malignant tumors. This held in both blood and tumor samples.

From the PCR reads, TCRdb re-called clones with MiXCR. Of tens of thousands of clones listed, approximately 4.1% are singletons. Thyroid surgery was performed in patients who had received no treatment beforehand. V and J are TRBV27 and TRBJ2-2; D may be TRBD2 (6 bases). Sequencing was done on a sample of blood. This clonotype was obtained from a female donor with papillary thyroid cancer or a benign thyroid nodule (not recorded which). Some clones in this sample may be carry-over from other donors' samples. CDR3 sequence (DNA): TGTGCCAGCAGGAGCGGGCGGACCACCGGGGAGCTGTTTTTT. Its protein is CASRSGRTTGELFF.